This T cell receptor beta chain was profiled in a study of CD8 T cells in ankylosing spondylitis. Study results and limitations: Ankylosing spondylitis blood appeared to be characterized by a TCR beta motif of several highly homologous variants.

TCRdb re-called the 5' RACE reads through MiXCR, storing one row per CDR3 protein. The repertoire holds about 460,000 distinct CDR3 sequences, approximately 5.3% seen once, with roughly 3.5% in the top ten. CDR1 is SGHTA and CDR2 is FQGNSA in the germline V gene. The length of the CDR3 is 16 residues. After removal of 1 base from V and 4 bases from J, the junction contained 7 bases not matched to a gene. This clonotype was picked up many times. What it recognizes is unknown. Sequencing input: blood, either unsorted or a sorted T cell fraction (not recorded which). The V call is TRBV7-2, the J call TRBJ2-3; TRBD2 matches at 8 bases. The sequence derives from a male donor with ankylosing spondylitis. The CDR3, as DNA: TGTGCCAGCAGCTTAGGGGCGGGGGGTCTCGCAGATACGCAGTATTTT. It codes for CASSLGAGGLADTQYF.